This is a list of T cell receptor beta chains from one sample in a study of blood T cell repertoires in COVID-19. Libraries were prepared by immunoSEQ multiplex PCR; TCRdb keeps only in-frame clonotypes and omits some of them. The sample shows under 200,000 clones, around 87% of them seen only once. The sample was peripheral blood. These TCRs come from a man aged 40-49 years with active or convalescent COVID-19. CDR3s include the opening cysteine and the closing phenylalanine or tryptophan. D genes are given only for firm matches. Clone size is given for some rows only: seen once, a few or many times, or a class if the clone is expanded.

>TRBV5-1|TRBJ1-3|.|.
TGCGCCAGCAGCCCCGTACCCGATAGAACGAACACCATATATTTT
CASSPVPDRTNTIYF
>TRBV27|TRBJ2-3|.|.
TGTGCCAGCAGTTTAAGGGGTGATACGCAGTATTTT
CASSLRGDTQYF
>TRBV9|TRBJ2-7|TRBD2|.
TGTGCCAGCAGCCCACCCCTCTCGAGCGGGGGCCACGAGCAGTACTTC
CASSPPLSSGGHEQYF
>TRBV30|TRBJ2-3|TRBD1|.
TGTGCCTGGAGTGGGGGACAGCTTAGCACAGATACGCAGTATTTT
CAWSGGQLSTDTQYF
>TRBV5-4|TRBJ1-2|.|.
TGTGCCAGCAGCTCAGGAGGGGATGGCTACACCTTC
CASSSGGDGYTF
>TRBV7-9|TRBJ1-3|.|.
TGTGCCAGCAGCTCAGTCTCTGGAAACACCATATATTTT
CASSSVSGNTIYF
>TRBV30|TRBJ1-5|.|.
TGTGCCTGGAGTACACCGGGGGGTGATCAGCCCCAGCATTTT
CAWSTPGGDQPQHF
>TRBV7-2|TRBJ1-2|.|.
TGTGCCAGCAGCTTAGCGGGCGAAGGCTATGGCTACACCTTC
CASSLAGEGYGYTF
>TRBV3-1/TRBV3-2|TRBJ1-5|.|.
TGTGCCAGCAGACCCATAACCTCAAGACAGGAGGATCAGCCCCAGCATTTT
CASRPITSRQEDQPQHF
>TRBV19|TRBJ1-6|.|.
TGTGCCAGTAGTATTCATCCAGACAGCTCCTATAATTCACCCCTCCACTTT
CASSIHPDSSYNSPLHF
>TRBV10-1|TRBJ2-1|.|.
TGCGCCAGCATCGAATACCGCAAGAGGTACAATGAGCAGTTCTTC
CASIEYRKRYNEQFF
>TRBV18|TRBJ2-2|.|.
TGTGCCAGCTCCCTTAGACAGAACACCGGGGAGCTGTTTTTT
CASSLRQNTGELFF
>TRBV29-1|TRBJ2-7|TRBD2|.
TGCAGCGTTGCAACTAGCGAGGACTACGAGCAGTACTTC
CSVATSEDYEQYF
>TRBV12-5|TRBJ2-3|TRBD2|once
TGTGCTAGTGGTTTGGTAGGTCCAGCGGGGGGGTCAGATACGCAGTATTTT
CASGLVGPAGGSDTQYF
>TRBV27|TRBJ2-1|TRBD1|.
TGTGCCAGCAGCGGGACAGGGTCCTACAATGAGCAGTTCTTC
CASSGTGSYNEQFF
>TRBV3-1/TRBV3-2|TRBJ1-6|.|.
TGTGCCAGCAGCCAAGCTGTATCCTATAATTCACCCCTCCACTTT
CASSQAVSYNSPLHF
>TRBV5-4|TRBJ2-3|.|few
TGTGCCAGCAGCTTGGCTGGCACAGATACGCAGTATTTT
CASSLAGTDTQYF
>TRBV5-1|TRBJ2-1|TRBD2|.
TGCGCCAGCAGGGCTGGGACTAGCGGTTCCTACAATGAGCAGTTCTTC
CASRAGTSGSYNEQFF
>TRBV12-3/TRBV12-4|TRBJ2-4|TRBD1|.
TGTGCCAGCAGTTTAGACAGGGGGGACATTCAGTACTTC
CASSLDRGDIQYF
>TRBV5-5|TRBJ2-1|.|.
TGTGCCAGCAGCTTGACATCATCCTCCTACAATGAGCAGTTCTTC
CASSLTSSSYNEQFF
>TRBV11-2|TRBJ2-1|TRBD1|.
TGTGCCAGCAGCCCCAAGGACAGGGGTGAGCAGTTCTTC
CASSPKDRGEQFF
>TRBV19|TRBJ1-5|.|.
TGTGCCAGTAGTCGGGGGAGTCAGCCCCAGCATTTT
CASSRGSQPQHF
>TRBV5-1|TRBJ1-4|.|.
TGCGCCAGCAGCTTGGTAGGGGAGGCTGAAAAACTGTTTTTT
CASSLVGEAEKLFF
>TRBV4-2|TRBJ2-5|TRBD2|once
TGTGCCAGCAGCCAAGATTGGACTAGCGGGGTTGATGGAGAGACCCAGTACTTC
CASSQDWTSGVDGETQYF
>TRBV4-1|TRBJ1-2|.|.
TGCGCCAGCAGCCAAGTTTTCGGGAGGGGCCCCTATGGCTACACCTTC
CASSQVFGRGPYGYTF
>TRBV3-1/TRBV3-2|TRBJ1-2|TRBD1|.
TGTGCCAGCAGCTCCCGGGACAGAGATGGCTACACCTTC
CASSSRDRDGYTF
>TRBV11-2|TRBJ1-1|.|.
TGTGCCAGCAGCTTAGCTTTGGGGCTGAACACTGAAGCTTTCTTT
CASSLALGLNTEAFF
>TRBV29-1|TRBJ1-4|.|many
TGCAGCGTTGCAGGGTCTAAAAATGAAAAACTGTTTTTT
CSVAGSKNEKLFF
>TRBV6-5|TRBJ1-2|.|.
TGTGCCAGCAGTTACTCGAACAGGCTGAATGGCTACACCTTC
CASSYSNRLNGYTF
>TRBV6-5|TRBJ2-2|.|once
TGTGCCAGCAGGGCGACTAGTCGAGACACCGGGGAGCTGTTTTTT
CASRATSRDTGELFF
>TRBV5-1|TRBJ1-2|.|.
TGCGCCAGCAGCGCAACCACGGGGGGCGGTAGGGCCTTC
CASSATTGGGRAF
>TRBV7-6|TRBJ2-3|TRBD2|.
TGTGCCAGCAGCCTCCGTCGGGGGGGCACCGCAGATACGCAGTATTTT
CASSLRRGGTADTQYF
>TRBV11-2|TRBJ2-1|TRBD1|once
TGTGCCAGCAGCTTAGATCGGTCCGGGACAGGGAATGAGCAGTTCTTC
CASSLDRSGTGNEQFF
>TRBV11-2|TRBJ1-1|.|.
TGTGCCAGCAGCTTAAGCGGCGGCCTGAACACTGAAGCTTTCTTT
CASSLSGGLNTEAFF
>TRBV2|TRBJ1-1|TRBD1|.
TGTGCCAGCAAGGTGGACAGGCCGGGGAACACTGAAGCTTTCTTT
CASKVDRPGNTEAFF
>TRBV11-2|TRBJ2-7|.|.
TGTGCCAGCAGCTTAGTGGTGCGCAGGGACGAGCAGTACTTC
CASSLVVRRDEQYF
>TRBV5-1|TRBJ1-1|.|.
TGCGCCAGCAGCTTCAGGGATATGAACACTGAAGCTTTCTTT
CASSFRDMNTEAFF
>TRBV11-2|TRBJ2-7|TRBD1|.
TGTGCCAGCAGCTTAGACTTTGACAGGGTTATCGAGCAGTACTTC
CASSLDFDRVIEQYF
>TRBV6-5|TRBJ1-3|TRBD1|once
TGTGCCAGCAGTTATTCGACAGGGGGCAGTGGAAACACCATATATTTT
CASSYSTGGSGNTIYF
>TRBV19|TRBJ1-1|TRBD1|once
TGTGCCAGTAGTAAATACGGACAGGGAATGAACACTGAAGCTTTCTTT
CASSKYGQGMNTEAFF
>TRBV4-1|TRBJ1-1|.|.
TGCGCCAGCAGCCAATCTGGGGGCATGAACACTGAAGCTTTCTTT
CASSQSGGMNTEAFF